These 32 T cell receptor beta chains originate from one sample sequenced in a study of CD8+ T cells in alopecia areata. Once RNA had been extracted, it was reverse transcribed into cDNA to act as the sequencing template. Some clones are missing from TCRdb's copy, which holds only in-frame ones; the method was immunoSEQ multiplex PCR. The table shows roughly 65,000 clones, with roughly half occurring only once. The source material was CD8+ T cells sorted from blood, sampled at week 0. The receptors were sampled from a human donor with alopecia areata.

In this sample, this clone turned up a few times. A much larger clone differs from this one at a single base, so this may be a read error. This sequence joins TRBV11-1 and TRBJ2-3; possibly TRBD2 for D (5 bases). CDR1 and CDR2 from the germline V gene are SGHAT and FQDESV (reference sequence). The CDR3 extends over 13 amino acids. CDR3 loop: CASSQDSSGTQYF. The CDR3 DNA reads TGCGCCAGCAGCCAAGATAGTTCGGGAACGCAGTATTTT.

J is TRBJ2-7 and V is TRBV9; a possible D gene is TRBD2 (5 bases). V was trimmed by 0 bases and J by 1 base, leaving 8 bases between them. This CDR3 is 14 amino acids long. Looked up from germline, CDR1 is SGDLS and CDR2 is YYNGEE. DNA of the CDR3: TGTGCCAGCAGCGTAGGCGGGCTATCCTACGAGCAGTACTTC. Translated, it gives CASSVGGLSYEQYF.

This chain connects TRBV15 to TRBJ2-5, with 7 bases lining up with TRBD1. Germline CDR1 and CDR2: LNHNV and YYDKDF (reference sequence). CDR3 length: 15 residues. V shed 4 bases, J shed 0 bases, and the junction held 5 bases outside the gene matches. CDR3 DNA: TGTGCCACCAGCACGACAGGGACGTACCAAGAGACCCAGTACTTC. It is translated as CATSTTGTYQETQYF.

This clone was detected only a few times. This same CDR3 is encoded by further DNA sequences in the sample. The rearrangement joins TRBV4-1 to TRBJ2-3; D not certain. Per the germline V gene, CDR1 is MGHRA and CDR2 is YSYEKL. Trimming removed 1 base at V and 3 bases at J, with 2 bases between. The CDR3 is made up of 12 amino acids. The CDR3, as DNA: TGCGCCAGCAGCCAAGCTACAGATACGCAGTATTTT. It yields the protein CASSQATDTQYF.

CDR3 nucleotides: TGTGCCAGCAGTTACTCGATTTCAGGCGGAGATGGGTCCCAGTACTTC. This sequence encodes CASSYSISGGDGSQYF. V and J are TRBV6-6 and TRBJ2-5, with D unclear. The CDR3 is 16 residues long. Per the germline V gene, CDR1 is MNHNY and CDR2 is SVGAGI (reference sequence). Trimming pared 0 bases from V and 9 bases from J, leaving 20 bases between.

The V and J genes are TRBV27 and TRBJ1-5; 7 bases are shared with TRBD1. The length of the CDR3 is 15 residues. Per the germline V gene, CDR1 is MNHEY and CDR2 is SMNVEV (reference sequence). Trimming at V came to 0 bases and at J to 8 bases, leaving 7 bases not matched to a gene. The CDR3 bases are TGTGCCAGCAGTTTATCGGGGGAGGGGGCAAAGCCCCAGCATTTT. As protein: CASSLSGEGAKPQHF.

This clone was seen a handful of times. The rearrangement uses TRBV18 and TRBJ1-4; no reliable D call. The V gene lost 3 bases and the J gene lost 10 bases, with 18 bases spanning the gap. Germline loops: CDR1 KGHSH, CDR2 LQKENI. The CDR3 is 15 residues long. The CDR3 DNA reads as TGTGCCAGCTCACCGAGGACCCGGGAGGGCGGAAAACTGTTTTTT. It codes for CASSPRTREGGKLFF.

This clone was counted only a few times. V is TRBV28 and J is TRBJ2-7; 7 nucleotides match TRBD1. The CDR3 length is 15 residues. Germline CDR1 reads MDHEN; CDR2 reads SYDVKM. The V gene end was trimmed by 4 bases and the J gene end by 3 bases; junction bases not matched to a gene: 9. CDR3: CASSSTGTAYYEQYF. CDR3 in DNA: TGTGCCAGCAGTTCTACCGGGACAGCTTACTACGAGCAGTACTTC. Together with reference TRBV28 and TRBJ2-7, the CDR3 gives the full variable domain: DVKVTQSSRYLVKRTGEKVFLECVQDMDHENMFWYRQDPGLGLRLIYFSYDVKMKEKGDIPEGYSVSREKKERFSLILESASTNQTSMYLCASSSTGTAYYEQYFGPGTRLTVT.

The V gene is TRBV9, the J gene TRBJ2-1, with a weak D call TRBD2 (7 bases). Germline values: CDR1 SGDLS, CDR2 YYNGEE. This CDR3 is 15 amino acids long. V was cut by 0 bases and J by 9 bases, with 16 bases left in between. CDR3 sequence reads: CASSVGPSGGGEQFF. The CDR3 nucleotides are TGTGCCAGCAGCGTAGGGCCTAGCGGAGGGGGTGAGCAGTTCTTC. Filled out from reference TRBV9 and TRBJ2-1, the complete variable domain reads DSGVTQTPKHLITATGQRVTLRCSPRSGDLSVYWYQQSLDQGLQFLIQYYNGEERAKGNILERFSAQQFPDLHSELNLSSLELGDSALYFCASSVGPSGGGEQFFGPGTRLTVL.

The chain uses TRBV29-1 and TRBJ1-1; D is unresolved. The germline V gene encodes CDR1 SQVTM and CDR2 ANQGSEA. V dropped 4 bases and J dropped 8 bases, with 11 bases sitting between them. There are 11 residues in the CDR3. CDR3 bases: TGCAGCGTTGTGGAGGGATGGGAAGCTTTCTTT. Residues: CSVVEGWEAFF.

The chain combines TRBV7-2 with TRBJ2-7, with 8 bases that match TRBD1. The CDR3 sequence is 14 residues long. With 5 bases clipped from V and 1 base from J, the junction kept 4 bases outside the gene matches. CDR1 and CDR2 from the germline V gene are SGHTA and FQGNSA. The CDR3 is CASSPDRGSYEQYF. In DNA, the CDR3 is TGTGCCAGCAGCCCCGACAGGGGATCCTACGAGCAGTACTTC.

This clone was seen more than once but under ten times. The chain recombines TRBV29-1 with TRBJ2-1; 7 positions match TRBD2. V shed 5 bases, J shed 8 bases, and the junction held 12 bases outside the gene matches. The CDR3 is made up of 14 amino acids. Germline CDR1 and CDR2: SQVTM and ANQGSEA. CDR3 region: CSVLGTNVIYEQFF. CDR3 coding DNA: TGCAGCGTTTTAGGGACTAATGTTATCTATGAGCAGTTCTTC.

The chain links TRBV30 to TRBJ2-1; no reliable D call. Trimming shortened V by 0 bases and J by 12 bases, and 15 bases separated the two germline ends. The length of the CDR3 is 13 residues. The V gene's germline CDR1 is GTSNPN and CDR2 SVGIG (reference sequence). For the CDR3, the DNA is TGTGCCTGGAGTGTAAACGGTTTTGGCGGGCAGTTCTTC. Its translation: CAWSVNGFGGQFF.

The V gene is TRBV29-1, the J gene TRBJ2-7, with D perhaps matching TRBD1 or TRBD2 (6 bases each). Deletions cut 7 bases from V and 1 base from J, with 17 bases between. The CDR3 runs 14 residues. The germline V gene has CDR1 SQVTM and CDR2 ANQGSEA. CDR3 sequence reads: CSGWGEGGSYEQYF. The CDR3 DNA reads TGCAGCGGCTGGGGGGAAGGGGGTTCCTACGAGCAGTACTTC.

This clone was observed a few times. CDR3 DNA sequence: TGTGCCAGCAGCGGCGGGAGCAATCAGCCCCAGCATTTT. This gives the protein CASSGGSNQPQHF. V gene TRBV7-9 combines with J gene TRBJ1-5, with D unclear. The CDR3 is 13 amino acids. Trimming left V 5 bases short and J 1 base short, with 6 bases between. Germline-derived CDR1 and CDR2 are SEHNR and FQNEAQ (reference sequence).

This clone was recorded a few times. The genes are TRBV20-1 and TRBJ2-7; no definite D call. There are 11 residues in the CDR3. V lost 0 bases and J 3 bases, leaving 3 bases between the germline ends. Germline values: CDR1 DFQATT, CDR2 SNEGSKA (reference sequence). The CDR3 is CSARDGYEQYF. DNA of the CDR3: TGCAGTGCTAGAGATGGCTACGAGCAGTACTTC.

The chain recombines TRBV5-1 with TRBJ2-7; 9 bases agree with TRBD2. Germline CDR1 is SGHRS and CDR2 is YFSETQ. There are 13 residues in the CDR3. Losses at the gene ends were 5 bases for V and 4 bases for J; bases not matched to a gene: 4. The CDR3 DNA is TGCGCCAGCAGTAGCGGGAGTTGGTACGAGCAGTACTTC. Amino acid sequence: CASSSGSWYEQYF.

The chain couples TRBV7-2 to TRBJ2-3; D perhaps matches TRBD2 (6 bases). CDR3 length: 16 residues. V was cut by 2 bases and J by 6 bases, with 18 bases left in between. CDR1 and CDR2 (germline): SGHTA, FQGNSA. The CDR3 sequence is CASSLWAGPSGDTQYF. For the CDR3, the DNA is TGTGCCAGCAGCTTATGGGCGGGGCCGAGCGGTGATACGCAGTATTTT.

V usage is TRBV23-1 and J usage is TRBJ1-3; D is possibly TRBD1 (6 bases). TRBV23-1 is labeled an ORF, and its function is uncertain. V was cut by 7 bases and J by 0 bases, with 10 bases left in between. The CDR3 has 14 residues. CDR3: CASTRTASGNTIYF. CDR3 DNA sequence: TGCGCCAGCACCCGGACAGCCTCTGGAAACACCATATATTTT.

J is TRBJ1-4 and V is TRBV29-1; possibly TRBD1 for D (5 bases). The CDR3 length is 16 residues. CDR1 is SQVTM, CDR2 ANQGSEA, per germline. Trimming pared 2 bases from V and 3 bases from J, leaving 16 bases between. The CDR3 nucleotides read TGCAGCGTTGAAACGGGGGTTAATTCTCCTAATGAAAAACTGTTTTTT. It is translated as CSVETGVNSPNEKLFF.

This clone is labeled as medium-sized. The chain links TRBV4-2 to TRBJ2-5; TRBD1 aligns across 7 bases. Germline trimming cut 1 base from V and 3 bases from J; bases unmatched to any gene: 2. This CDR3 comprises 14 residues. Per the germline V gene, CDR1 is LGHNA and CDR2 is YNFKEQ. The CDR3: CASSQGDSEETQYF. The CDR3 coding sequence is TGTGCCAGCAGCCAAGGGGACAGTGAAGAGACCCAGTACTTC.

This chain uses TRBV15 with TRBJ1-1; D is undetermined. V was clipped by 1 base and J by 6 bases, with 9 bases between them. This CDR3 has 13 amino acids. Germline V lookup: CDR1 LNHNV, CDR2 YYDKDF (reference sequence). The CDR3 region is CATSRAPEPEAFF. The CDR3 DNA follows: TGTGCCACCAGCAGAGCCCCCGAACCTGAAGCTTTCTTT.

This clone showed up just a few times. The rearrangement joins TRBV23-1 to TRBJ2-1; the D is unclear. TRBV23-1 is labeled an ORF, and its function is uncertain. The CDR3 covers 11 residues. Trimming left V 10 bases short and J 6 bases short, with 10 bases between. The CDR3, as DNA: TGCGCCACCCCTCGGAGCAATGAGCAGTTCTTC. This encodes CATPRSNEQFF.

The sample holds many counts of this clone. The chain has TRBV4-3 and TRBJ2-7; 10 bases align to TRBD2. The junction had 3 bases not matched to a gene; V was cut back by 1 base and J by 3 bases. The CDR3 sequence is 15 residues long. Germline V gene sequence: CDR1 LGHNA, CDR2 YSLEER. CDR3 nucleotide sequence: TGCGCCAGCAGCCAAGCTCTAGCGGGAGTCTACGAGCAGTACTTC. Protein sequence: CASSQALAGVYEQYF.

This clone has only a few counts. The rearrangement links TRBV6-1 to TRBJ2-7; D could derive from TRBD1 or TRBD2 (6 bases each). Trimming shortened V by 7 bases and J by 0 bases, and 13 bases separated the two germline ends. CDR1 is MNHNS and CDR2 is SASEGT in the germline V gene. This CDR3 region has 14 residues. Written as DNA, the CDR3 is TGTGCCAGCACCCATAAGGGGGGCTCCTACGAGCAGTACTTC. This sequence encodes CASTHKGGSYEQYF.

This clone was recorded only once. This CDR3 is CASTAGGEGTQYF. The DNA for the CDR3 is TGTGCCAGCACAGCGGGAGGCGAAGGGACCCAGTACTTC. V gene TRBV27 combines with J gene TRBJ2-5; 9 bases are shared with TRBD2. The CDR3 has 13 amino acids. The V and J ends lost 7 bases and 7 bases, in that order; junction bases with no gene match: 7. The germline V gene encodes CDR1 MNHEY and CDR2 SMNVEV (reference sequence).

The chain couples TRBV29-1 to TRBJ2-2; 11 bases line up with TRBD2. CDR1 is SQVTM, CDR2 ANQGSEA, per germline. J gave up 6 bases and V 0 bases, and 3 bases lay outside the gene matches. The CDR3 runs 15 residues. Here the CDR3 DNA reads TGCAGCGTTGAAGATGTAGCGGGAGGGCCCGGGGAGCTGTTTTTT. The encoded protein is CSVEDVAGGPGELFF.

This clone was observed a handful of times. This chain links TRBV29-1 with TRBJ2-3; tentatively, D is TRBD2 (6 bases). Trimming shortened V by 4 bases and J by 5 bases, and 19 bases separated the two germline ends. Germline V gives CDR1 SQVTM, CDR2 ANQGSEA. The CDR3 covers 15 residues. This CDR3 is CSVATLAGWEDTQYF. In nucleotides, the CDR3 is TGCAGCGTTGCAACCTTGGCGGGATGGGAAGATACGCAGTATTTT.

This clone was found a few times. The CDR3 spells CSVEDQTSYEQYF. CDR3 coding DNA: TGCAGCGTTGAAGATCAGACCTCCTACGAGCAGTACTTC. The chain employs TRBV29-1 and TRBJ2-7; D not certain. The germline gives CDR1 SQVTM, CDR2 ANQGSEA. Trimming removed 0 bases at V and 0 bases at J, with 6 bases between. This CDR3 comprises 13 residues.

This chain links TRBV7-6 with TRBJ2-7; 7 bases map to TRBD2. Germline V gene lookup returns CDR1 SGHVS and CDR2 FNYEAQ. The ends lost 2 bases at V and 0 bases at J; junction bases unmatched: 7. The CDR3 runs to 16 residues. CDR3 amino acids: CASSLRAGESSYEQYF. CDR3 DNA: TGTGCCAGCAGCTTAAGGGCGGGAGAAAGCTCCTACGAGCAGTACTTC. Full variable domain (rest looked up from reference TRBV7-6 and TRBJ2-7): GAGVSQSPRYKVTKRGQDVALRCDPISGHVSLYWYRQALGQGPEFLTYFNYEAQQDKSGLPNDRFSAERPEGSISTLTIQRTEQRDSAMYRCASSLRAGESSYEQYFGPGTRLTVT.

In its sample, this clone was seen once. The chain recombines TRBV30 with TRBJ2-1; 7 bases are a match to TRBD2. There are 13 residues in the CDR3. V lost 1 base to trimming and J lost 8 bases; unmatched junction nucleotides: 5. Germline V CDR1 and CDR2: GTSNPN, SVGIG (reference sequence). The CDR3 DNA is TGTGCCTGGAGTGGCGGGAGTGGTTATGAGCAGTTCTTC. Translation gives CAWSGGSGYEQFF.

This clone has ten or more counts. The rearrangement links TRBV27 to TRBJ1-5, with D maybe TRBD1 (5 bases). The CDR3 spans 13 residues. V shed 3 bases and J shed 7 bases, with 10 bases lying between them. CDR1 is MNHEY and CDR2 is SMNVEV in the germline V gene (reference sequence). CDR3 sequence (DNA): TGTGCCAGCAGTTTGTCTGGGGGACAGCCCCAGCATTTT. Translating it yields CASSLSGGQPQHF.